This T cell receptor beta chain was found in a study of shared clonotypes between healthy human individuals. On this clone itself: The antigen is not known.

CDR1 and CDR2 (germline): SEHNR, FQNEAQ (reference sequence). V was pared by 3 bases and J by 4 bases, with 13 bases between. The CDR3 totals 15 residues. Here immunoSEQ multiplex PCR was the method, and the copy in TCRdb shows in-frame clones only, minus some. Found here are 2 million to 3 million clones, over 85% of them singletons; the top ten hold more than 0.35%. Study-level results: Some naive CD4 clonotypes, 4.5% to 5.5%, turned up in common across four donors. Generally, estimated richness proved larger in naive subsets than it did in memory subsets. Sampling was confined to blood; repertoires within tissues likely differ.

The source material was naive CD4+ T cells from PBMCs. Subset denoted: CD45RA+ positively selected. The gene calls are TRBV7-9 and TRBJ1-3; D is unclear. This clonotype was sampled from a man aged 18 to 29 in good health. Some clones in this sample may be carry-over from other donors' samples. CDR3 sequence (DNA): TGTGCCAGCAGCTTGGGCGTCTCAGTGGGAAACACCATATATTTT. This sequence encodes CASSLGVSVGNTIYF.